These 30 T cell receptor beta chains came from one sample sequenced in a study of response to subunit inactivated influenza vaccine (dated by TCRdb to the late 2010s). Preparation of the library involved RT-PCR. TCRdb lists the instrument as Illumina HiSeq 2500. TCRdb cleaned the public reads at Q25 with fastp, built clones with MiXCR and kept in-frame beta chains. Each entry merges the rows of one CDR3 protein and shows their most common DNA and genes. The sample table lists hundreds of thousands of distinct CDR3 sequences, 15% to 18% of them with a count of one. The ten largest clones capture 11% of the sample. The sample in question was PBMCs from blood, obtained roughly 13 days after vaccination. The receptors here all came from a man aged 45-65 years who received an inactivated influenza vaccine. Donor details come from another sample of the same person, matched by shared clones.

This clonotype was observed a few times. The rearrangement links TRBV3-1 to TRBJ2-6; 7 nucleotides line up with TRBD1. V lost 4 bases, J lost 4 bases, and 4 bases stayed unmatched. The CDR3 loop spans 15 amino acids. Germline V CDR1 and CDR2: LGHDT, YNNKEL (reference sequence). The chain's CDR3 is CASSPQGVGANVLTF. CDR3 sequence (DNA): TGTGCCAGCAGCCCCCAGGGGGTCGGGGCCAACGTCCTGACTTTC. Filled out from reference TRBV3-1 and TRBJ2-6, the complete variable domain reads DTAVSQTPKYLVTQMGNDKSIKCEQNLGHDTMYWYKQDSKKFLKIMFSYNNKELIINETVPNRFSPKSPDKAHLNLHINSLELGDSAVYFCASSPQGVGANVLTFGAGSRLTVL.

This clonotype has a handful of counts. The chain has TRBV7-3 and TRBJ2-1; D may match TRBD1 or TRBD2 (5 bases each). The CDR3 is made up of 15 amino acids. V was cut by 5 bases and J by 8 bases, with 19 bases left in between. Looked up from germline, CDR1 is SGHTA and CDR2 is FQGTGA. The CDR3 DNA sequence: TGTGCCAGCAGCCTCGACTCCCTCCGAGGGGATGAGCAGTTCTTC. Its translation: CASSLDSLRGDEQFF.

The chain is built from TRBV6-2 or TRBV6-3 and TRBJ1-1, with D possibly matching TRBD1 (5 bases). In germline, CDR1 is MNHEY, CDR2 SVGEGT. Trimming took off 0 bases at V and 1 base at J, with 12 bases between the two ends. CDR3 length: 16 amino acids. The CDR3, as DNA: TGTGCCAGCAGTTACTCGATGGGCAGGGAGAACACTGAAGCTTTCTTT. Residues: CASSYSMGRENTEAFF.

The chain employs TRBV15 and TRBJ2-2; TRBD1 matches at 8 bases. The germline V gene has CDR1 LNHNV and CDR2 YYDKDF (reference sequence). The CDR3 loop spans 15 amino acids. J lost 6 bases, V lost 5 bases, and 8 bases had no gene match. The DNA of the CDR3 is TGTGCCACCAGCTTAAGACAGGGGCGCGCCGGGGAGCTGTTTTTT. It encodes CATSLRQGRAGELFF.

The CDR3 loop reads CASSAYTYPGPGELFF. DNA of the CDR3: TGTGCCAGCAGCGCTTATACTTACCCGGGTCCCGGGGAGCTGTTTTTT. The rearrangement links TRBV7-9 to TRBJ2-2; D call uncertain. This CDR3 has 16 amino acids. V was clipped by 5 bases and J by 6 bases, with 19 bases between them. Germline V gene data show CDR1 as SEHNR and CDR2 as FQNEAQ (reference sequence).

The chain employs TRBV7-8 and TRBJ2-1; D unclear. The germline CDR1 and CDR2 sequences are SGHVS and FQNEAQ. The CDR3 covers 12 residues. Trimming pared 5 bases from V and 8 bases from J, leaving 10 bases between. Here the CDR3 DNA reads TGTGCCAGCAGCCCCCGCCTATATGAGCAGTTCTTC. Translating it yields CASSPRLYEQFF.

This clonotype was observed a handful of times. The chain is built from TRBV29-1 and TRBJ2-5, with 8 bases aligning to TRBD2. Losses at the gene ends were 8 bases for V and 4 bases for J; bases not matched to a gene: 9. The CDR3 has 13 amino acids. The germline gives CDR1 SQVTM, CDR2 ANQGSEA. CDR3: CSTERGTGETQYF. CDR3 coding DNA: TGCAGCACTGAGCGGGGGACGGGAGAGACCCAGTACTTC.

V is TRBV29-1 and J is TRBJ2-7; tentative D call: TRBD1 (5 bases). This CDR3 contains 11 residues. V was trimmed by 7 bases and J by 6 bases, leaving 13 bases between them. From germline, CDR1 is SQVTM and CDR2 ANQGSEA. CDR3 sequence: CSAQGVSEQYF. The CDR3 DNA is TGCAGCGCCCAAGGGGTGAGCGAGCAGTACTTC.

This clonotype was picked up a small number of times. The V and J genes are TRBV6-2 or TRBV6-3 and TRBJ2-2, with 10 positions matching TRBD2. With V trimmed by 7 bases and J by 6 bases, 5 bases remained unmatched. This CDR3 contains 14 residues. Germline CDR1 and CDR2: MNHEY and SVGEGT. The CDR3 spells CASKTLAGAGELFF. The CDR3 bases are TGTGCCAGCAAAACCCTAGCGGGAGCCGGGGAGCTGTTTTTT.

This chain joins TRBV12-3 or TRBV12-4 and TRBJ2-3; D perhaps matches TRBD1 (6 bases). Deletions cut 2 bases from V and 2 bases from J, with 8 bases between. This CDR3 has 14 amino acids. The CDR3 nucleotides are TGTGCCAGCAGTTTATGGGGGCCCACAGATACGCAGTATTTT. Amino acids: CASSLWGPTDTQYF.

The chain combines TRBV12-3 or TRBV12-4 with TRBJ2-7; TRBD2 matches at 8 bases. The CDR3 spans 15 residues. The ends lost 4 bases at V and 4 bases at J; junction bases unmatched: 9. The CDR3 is CASSSTGTSLYEQYF. The CDR3 DNA is TGTGCCAGCAGTTCAACCGGGACTAGTCTTTACGAGCAGTACTTC.

The CDR3 DNA is TGTGCCAGCAGCCCACCCGACCAGTACGAGCAGTACTTC. Protein product: CASSPPDQYEQYF. The rearrangement links TRBV12-3 or TRBV12-4 to TRBJ2-7; unclear D gene. The CDR3 sequence is 13 residues long. Between the trimmed V and J ends, which lost 6 bases and 4 bases, there was a span of 13 bases.

This clonotype has just a few counts. This sequence joins TRBV5-5 and TRBJ1-6; TRBD1 matches at 8 bases. V shed 4 bases and J 9 bases; nucleotides not matched to a gene: 12. Germline lookup yields CDR1 SGHKS and CDR2 YYEKEE (reference sequence). This CDR3 has 16 amino acids. The CDR3 nucleotides read TGTGCCAGCAGCGCCTCTGGCAGGGGGCTGAGTTCACCCCTCCACTTT. It specifies CASSASGRGLSSPLHF.

The sample holds a few counts of this clonotype. The chain joins TRBV28 to TRBJ1-6; D is undetermined. Germline CDR1 reads MDHEN; CDR2 reads SYDVKM. The length of the CDR3 is 19 residues. V shed 0 bases and J shed 0 bases, with 15 bases lying between them. The CDR3 DNA sequence: TGTGCCAGCAGTTTATGGCCTGCTAGGTGGAGCTCCTATAATTCACCCCTCCACTTT. Protein: CASSLWPARWSSYNSPLHF.

In its sample, this clonotype was seen a few times. This chain connects TRBV5-1 to TRBJ2-1, with 7 bases lining up with TRBD1. Germline loops: CDR1 SGHRS, CDR2 YFSETQ. Trimming took 1 base from V and 3 from J; bases not matched to a gene: 4. CDR3 size: 15 residues. CDR3 in DNA: TGCGCCAGCAGCTTGTTGGGACAGAGCTACAATGAGCAGTTCTTC. It yields the protein CASSLLGQSYNEQFF.

The CDR3 region is CASSLGRGKGGQYF. The CDR3 DNA is TGTGCCAGCAGTTTAGGACGCGGGAAGGGGGGACAGTACTTC. This chain joins TRBV28 and TRBJ2-7, with D perhaps assigned TRBD1 or TRBD2 (6 bases each). The germline CDR1 and CDR2 sequences are MDHEN and SYDVKM. V was shortened by 2 bases and J by 10 bases, with 18 bases between the two germline ends. The CDR3 has 14 residues.

This clonotype appeared a few times. The chain links TRBV5-1 to TRBJ2-5; 7 bases match TRBD2. Germline V gene data show CDR1 as SGHRS and CDR2 as YFSETQ. V shed 1 base, J shed 2 bases, and the junction held 2 bases outside the gene matches. The CDR3 extends over 14 amino acids. The CDR3 reads CASSLRGDQETQYF. CDR3 bases: TGCGCCAGCAGCTTGCGGGGGGATCAAGAGACCCAGTACTTC.

The rearrangement links TRBV4-3 to TRBJ2-2, with 7 bases fitting TRBD1. This CDR3 region has 16 residues. Germline V CDR1 and CDR2: LGHNA, YSLEER. The V segment lost 4 bases and the J segment 2 bases; nucleotides outside the gene matches: 7. The CDR3 DNA sequence: TGCGCCAGCAGCCTACAGACAGGGACCAACACCGGGGAGCTGTTTTTT. Protein: CASSLQTGTNTGELFF.

This clonotype came up a few times. The V call is TRBV6-5, the J call TRBJ2-6; tentative D call: TRBD2 (6 bases). The CDR3 totals 19 residues. Germline-derived CDR1 and CDR2 are MNHEY and SVGAGI. Trimming stripped 0 bases from V and 0 bases from J, with 15 bases between. The CDR3: CASSYSLPGRISGANVLTF. For the CDR3, the DNA is TGTGCCAGCAGTTACTCGCTTCCGGGGAGGATCTCTGGGGCCAACGTCCTGACTTTC.

This clonotype was seen a few times. The V and J genes are TRBV4-3 and TRBJ2-3; 9 bases are shared with TRBD2. V shed 4 bases and J 3 bases; nucleotides not matched to a gene: 17. Germline CDR1 LGHNA, CDR2 YSLEER. The CDR3 loop spans 19 amino acids. This CDR3 reads CASSRVAGAHRTGTDTQYF. In DNA, the CDR3 is TGCGCCAGCAGCCGAGTAGCGGGAGCTCATAGGACCGGGACAGATACGCAGTATTTT.

The chain links TRBV7-9 to TRBJ2-4; D ambiguous. The CDR3 is made up of 12 amino acids. Germline V gene sequence: CDR1 SEHNR, CDR2 FQNEAQ (reference sequence). The V gene lost 4 bases and the J gene lost 6 bases, with 7 bases spanning the gap. CDR3 nucleotide sequence: TGTGCCAGCAGCTCTGCCTCAAACATTCAGTACTTC. It codes for CASSSASNIQYF.

The chain is built from TRBV10-3 and TRBJ2-3; tentative D call: TRBD1 (5 bases). The CDR3 covers 16 residues. Germline V lookup: CDR1 ENHRY, CDR2 SYGVKD. The V and J ends lost 7 bases and 4 bases respectively, with 21 bases between them. CDR3 protein: CAITSSWTRRADTQYF. CDR3 in DNA: TGTGCCATCACCTCATCATGGACAAGGAGAGCAGATACGCAGTATTTT.

This clonotype was found once. V and J are TRBV7-9 and TRBJ2-7, with TRBD2 matching 9 bases. After removal of 7 bases from V and 6 bases from J, the junction contained 7 bases not matched to a gene. The germline V gene has CDR1 SEHNR and CDR2 FQNEAQ (reference sequence). CDR3 length: 13 amino acids. The CDR3 sequence: CASTGGGALEQYF. DNA for the CDR3: TGTGCCAGCACGGGCGGGGGGGCGCTCGAGCAGTACTTC.

This sequence joins TRBV6-6 and TRBJ2-1; 8 bases fit TRBD2. Looked up from germline, CDR1 is MNHNY and CDR2 is SVGAGI (reference sequence). The trim removed 10 bases at V and 9 bases at J, leaving 2 bases unmatched. The CDR3 length is 10 residues. This chain's CDR3 is CATGGGEQFF. CDR3 sequence (DNA): TGTGCCACCGGGGGGGGTGAGCAGTTCTTC.

The chain has TRBV7-2 and TRBJ2-7; TRBD2 agrees at 9 bases. Germline CDR1 SGHTA, CDR2 FQGNSA. There are 18 residues in the CDR3. V lost 2 bases to trimming and J lost 0 bases; unmatched junction nucleotides: 11. The chain's CDR3 is CASSLSLSGSFSSYEQYF. Here the CDR3 DNA reads TGTGCCAGCAGCTTATCGCTTAGCGGGAGCTTCAGCTCCTACGAGCAGTACTTC.

Only a few counts were recorded for this clonotype. The V gene is TRBV20-1, the J gene TRBJ2-5; D possibly uses TRBD1 or TRBD2 (5 bases each). This CDR3 has 15 residues. Per germline, CDR1 DFQATT and CDR2 SNEGSKA (reference sequence). The V and J ends lost 0 bases and 5 bases respectively, with 16 bases between them. The CDR3 coding sequence is TGCAGTGCTAGAGATAGGGGACCGTTCTCGGAGACCCAGTACTTC. Encoded protein: CSARDRGPFSETQYF.

The table lists this clonotype with a few counts. V usage is TRBV30 and J usage is TRBJ2-7; the match to TRBD1 covers 9 bases. The CDR3 sequence is 13 residues long. Germline V lookup: CDR1 GTSNPN, CDR2 SVGIG (reference sequence). The junction had 6 bases not matched to a gene; V was cut back by 5 bases and J by 4 bases. The CDR3 here is CAWAGTGIYEQYF. CDR3 nucleotide sequence: TGTGCCTGGGCCGGGACAGGGATATACGAGCAGTACTTC.

The rearrangement joins TRBV11-2 to TRBJ2-3; D might be TRBD2 (5 bases). This CDR3 contains 16 residues. V gave up 0 bases and J gave up 2 bases, with 12 bases separating them. Germline V lookup: CDR1 SGHAT, CDR2 FQNNGV. CDR3 loop: CASSLETNLNTDTQYF. CDR3 nucleotides: TGTGCCAGCAGCTTAGAGACTAACCTCAACACAGATACGCAGTATTTT.

The chain joins TRBV10-3 to TRBJ2-5; 11 nucleotides align to TRBD2. V was clipped by 0 bases and J by 5 bases; unmatched bases: 2. The CDR3 is 15 amino acids. Germline values: CDR1 ENHRY, CDR2 SYGVKD. The CDR3: CAISESRTSGETQYF. The CDR3 DNA reads as TGTGCCATCAGTGAGTCGAGGACTAGCGGGGAGACCCAGTACTTC.

The chain links TRBV7-6 to TRBJ2-7; D is possibly TRBD2 (6 bases). Germline V gene lookup returns CDR1 SGHVS and CDR2 FNYEAQ. This CDR3 spans 13 amino acids. V dropped 2 bases and J dropped 6 bases, with 11 bases sitting between them. The CDR3 spells CASSLSGRAEQYF. CDR3 in DNA: TGTGCCAGCAGCTTAAGCGGGCGGGCCGAGCAGTACTTC.